This T cell receptor (beta chain) was recorded in a study of blood T cell repertoires in COVID-19. Profiled with immunoSEQ multiplex PCR; TCRdb holds only in-frame clones, not every one. The sample lists approximately 300,000 clones; approximately 89% were seen once. With 6 bases clipped from V and 3 bases from J, the junction kept 4 bases outside the gene matches. The CDR3 spans 13 residues. Germline V gene lookup returns CDR1 MDHEN and CDR2 SYDVKM. The material sequenced was PBMCs or T cells enriched from blood (not recorded which). The chain combines TRBV28 with TRBJ1-1; 7 nucleotides line up with TRBD1. The TCR was taken from a woman between 25 and 40 years old who had recovered from COVID-19. This chain's CDR3 is CASSRTGDTEAFF. The CDR3, as DNA: TGTGCCAGCAGCCGGACAGGCGACACTGAAGCTTTCTTT.